This entry lists 17 T cell receptor beta chains sequenced from one sample in a study of blood T cell repertoires in COVID-19. Data came from immunoSEQ multiplex PCR; TCRdb stores just in-frame clones and leaves some out. The data contain about 33,000 clones, about 88% of them singletons. Specimen: peripheral blood. Source of these receptors: a man aged 70 or older with acute or convalescent COVID-19.

This rearrangement joins TRBV28 to TRBJ2-5; 10 bases fit TRBD1. Germline V CDR1 and CDR2: MDHEN, SYDVKM. Losses at the gene ends were 7 bases for V and 4 bases for J; bases not matched to a gene: 9. This CDR3 region has 15 residues. The CDR3 region is CASTSPGTGVETQYF. DNA of the CDR3: TGTGCCAGCACTTCCCCCGGGACAGGGGTAGAGACCCAGTACTTC.

A few counts support this clone. This sequence joins TRBV11-3 and TRBJ2-4, with TRBD1 as a possible D gene (6 bases). V was clipped by 3 bases and J by 6 bases, with 18 bases between them. The CDR3 contains 16 residues. Germline V gives CDR1 SGHNT, CDR2 YENEEA. The CDR3 sequence is CASSLGDTPDINIQYF. The DNA for the CDR3 is TGTGCCAGCAGCTTGGGGGACACCCCGGATATAAACATTCAGTACTTC.

This chain joins TRBV7-6 and TRBJ1-1; D perhaps matches TRBD1 (5 bases). CDR3 length: 15 residues. The V gene lost 5 bases and the J gene lost 4 bases, with 17 bases spanning the gap. CDR1 is SGHVS and CDR2 is FNYEAQ in the germline V gene. The CDR3 sequence is CASSPRQSMTTEAFF. The CDR3 DNA is TGTGCCAGCAGCCCTCGACAGTCCATGACCACTGAAGCTTTCTTT.

The rearrangement joins TRBV6-5 to TRBJ1-2; 10 nucleotides agree with TRBD1. The V segment lost 7 bases and the J segment 6 bases; nucleotides outside the gene matches: 11. Germline-derived CDR1 and CDR2 are MNHEY and SVGAGI. The CDR3 runs to 15 residues. CDR3 amino acids: CASIRPGTGVDGYTF. For the CDR3, the DNA is TGTGCCAGCATACGACCCGGGACAGGGGTTGATGGCTACACCTTC.

The chain recombines TRBV27 with TRBJ2-2; a weak D match, TRBD2 (5 bases). The V gene's germline CDR1 is MNHEY and CDR2 SMNVEV (reference sequence). The CDR3 runs to 14 residues. Trimming shortened V by 6 bases and J by 5 bases, and 13 bases separated the two germline ends. As DNA, the CDR3 is TGTGCCAGCAGACCGCTCACGGGAACCGGGGAGCTGTTTTTT. This translates into CASRPLTGTGELFF.

The J gene is TRBJ2-1, the V gene TRBV7-9, with 10 bases fitting TRBD1. Per germline, CDR1 SEHNR and CDR2 FQNEAQ (reference sequence). V lost 4 bases and J lost 4; bases outside the gene matches: 4. The CDR3 extends over 15 amino acids. The CDR3 sequence is CASSSDRGEYNEQFF. The CDR3 DNA follows: TGTGCCAGCAGCTCGGACAGGGGGGAATACAATGAGCAGTTCTTC.

The V gene is TRBV5-6, the J gene TRBJ2-1, with D perhaps matching TRBD2 (5 bases). V was trimmed by 2 bases and J by 2 bases, leaving 14 bases between them. Germline V CDR1 and CDR2: SGHDT, YYEEEE. This CDR3 contains 16 residues. CDR3 coding DNA: TGTGCCAGCAGCTTTTTCTCACGGGGAGCCTACAATGAGCAGTTCTTC. Its translation: CASSFFSRGAYNEQFF.

V and J are TRBV27 and TRBJ1-1, with 8 nucleotides matching TRBD1. This CDR3 is built from 13 residues. CDR1 MNHEY and CDR2 SMNVEV come from the germline V gene (reference sequence). Losses at the gene ends were 6 bases for V and 5 bases for J; bases not matched to a gene: 5. The CDR3 sequence: CASSVNRGTEAFF. The CDR3 nucleotides read TGTGCCAGCAGCGTCAACAGGGGGACTGAAGCTTTCTTT.

The chain joins TRBV28 to TRBJ1-4; D uncertain. CDR1 and CDR2 from the germline V gene are MDHEN and SYDVKM. The CDR3 sequence is 14 residues long. V gave up 4 bases and J gave up 0 bases, with 6 bases separating them. The chain's CDR3 is CASSYGTTNEKLFF. CDR3 coding DNA: TGTGCCAGCAGTTACGGGACAACTAATGAAAAACTGTTTTTT.

The chain carries TRBV4-1 and TRBJ1-6; D not certain. The germline CDR1 and CDR2 sequences are MGHRA and YSYEKL. The CDR3 has 17 residues. Trimming took 1 base from V and 7 from J, leaving 17 bases between them. CDR3: CASSQGGAGPVNSPLHF. The CDR3 DNA reads TGCGCCAGCAGCCAAGGTGGTGCGGGTCCGGTGAATTCACCCCTCCACTTT.

V is TRBV11-2 and J is TRBJ1-4; 8 bases align to TRBD1. J gave up 7 bases and V 2 bases, and 6 bases lay outside the gene matches. The CDR3 is 15 amino acids. Germline V gene data show CDR1 as SGHAT and CDR2 as FQNNGV. CDR3 sequence (DNA): TGTGCCAGCAGCTTACAGGGGGCGGCGTTTGAAAAACTGTTTTTT. Protein product: CASSLQGAAFEKLFF.

The chain has TRBV6-5 and TRBJ1-3, with D uncertain. The CDR3 spans 12 residues. With 7 bases removed from V and 4 bases from J, the gap between germline ends came to 8 bases. From germline, CDR1 is MNHEY and CDR2 SVGAGI. CDR3: CASITSGNTIYF. The DNA for the CDR3 is TGTGCCAGCATTACTAGCGGAAACACCATATATTTT.

The chain has TRBV6-5 and TRBJ2-1, with 9 nucleotides matching TRBD2. The J segment lost 4 bases and the V segment lost 0 bases, leaving 1 base of the junction unmatched. Germline lookup yields CDR1 MNHEY and CDR2 SVGAGI. CDR3 size: 15 residues. CDR3 sequence: CASSYSLAGYNEQFF. DNA of the CDR3: TGTGCCAGCAGTTACTCGCTAGCGGGGTACAATGAGCAGTTCTTC.

The chain links TRBV7-9 to TRBJ1-5, with D perhaps TRBD1 (5 bases). The CDR3 loop spans 14 amino acids. V lost 0 bases to trimming and J lost 6 bases, with 9 bases between them. Germline CDR1 and CDR2: SEHNR and FQNEAQ (reference sequence). Here the CDR3 DNA reads TGTGCCAGCAGCTTAGCAGGGGAGGTTCAGCCCCAGCATTTT. It yields the protein CASSLAGEVQPQHF.

V usage is TRBV19 and J usage is TRBJ1-5; D possibly corresponds to TRBD1 (6 bases). Germline-derived CDR1 and CDR2 are LNHDA and SQIVND (reference sequence). The CDR3 is 13 amino acids. Trimming removed 6 bases from V and 7 bases from J, with 13 bases in between. The CDR3 coding sequence is TGTGCCAGTAGCCCAGGGGCCGAGCAGCCCCAGCATTTT. Protein product: CASSPGAEQPQHF.

The chain carries TRBV6-5 and TRBJ1-3; no clear D gene. Trimming removed 6 bases at V and 8 bases at J, with 11 bases between. CDR1 MNHEY and CDR2 SVGAGI come from the germline V gene. The CDR3 is made up of 12 amino acids. The CDR3 DNA sequence: TGTGCCAGCAGATCCGCGGGCGACACCATATATTTT. Its translation: CASRSAGDTIYF.

The V gene is TRBV5-1, the J gene TRBJ2-3; D may be TRBD2 (7 bases). Trimming removed 0 bases at V and 4 bases at J, with 9 bases between. The CDR3 contains 14 residues. Per germline, CDR1 SGHRS and CDR2 YFSETQ. The CDR3: CASSLEGGSDTQYF. CDR3 coding DNA: TGCGCCAGCAGCTTGGAGGGGGGGTCAGATACGCAGTATTTT.